The 26 T cell receptor beta chains listed next were all sequenced from one sample in a study of cytomegalovirus exposure and HLA in healthy donors. Produced via immunoSEQ multiplex PCR; TCRdb's table is partial and in-frame only. This table has about 160,000 clones, 85% to 90% appearing once. Sequences were obtained from PBMCs. All receptors come from a man between 18 and 29 years old in good health and CMV-seropositive.

This clone was detected once. This rearrangement joins TRBV7-2 to TRBJ2-1; perhaps TRBD1 as D (6 bases). CDR3 length: 12 amino acids. Trimming took 5 bases from V and 9 from J, leaving 11 bases between them. Germline lookup yields CDR1 SGHTA and CDR2 FQGNSA. For the CDR3, the DNA is TGTGCCAGCAGCATACAGGGCCTTGAGCAGTTCTTC. This translates into CASSIQGLEQFF. Combining the CDR3 with reference TRBV7-2 and TRBJ2-1 gives the whole variable domain GAGVSQSPSNKVTEKGKDVELRCDPISGHTALYWYRQSLGQGLEFLIYFQGNSAPDKSGLPSDRFSAERTGGSVSTLTIQRTQQEDSAVYLCASSIQGLEQFFGPGTRLTVL.

The CDR3: CASSLQLTGQETQYF. CDR3 sequence (DNA): TGTGCCAGCAGCTTACAATTGACAGGCCAAGAGACCCAGTACTTC. The genes are TRBV5-4 and TRBJ2-5, with D maybe TRBD1 (6 bases). The CDR3 sequence is 15 residues long. Deletions cut 2 bases from V and 1 base from J, with 12 bases between. Germline V gene data show CDR1 as SGHNT and CDR2 as YYREEE (reference sequence).

The V gene is TRBV5-4, the J gene TRBJ2-3; 10 bases align to TRBD2. From germline, CDR1 is SGHNT and CDR2 YYREEE (reference sequence). Trimming cost V 4 bases and J 4 bases; bases outside gene matches: 3. The CDR3 spans 14 residues. CDR3 loop: CASSRTSGSDTQYF. In nucleotides, the CDR3 is TGTGCCAGCAGCCGGACTAGCGGATCAGATACGCAGTATTTT. Using reference TRBV5-4 and TRBJ2-3 for the parts outside the CDR3, the full variable domain is ETGVTQSPTHLIKTRGQQVTLRCSSQSGHNTVSWYQQALGQGPQFIFQYYREEENGRGNFPPRFSGLQFPNYSSELNVNALELDDSALYLCASSRTSGSDTQYFGPGTRLTVL.

The table lists this clone with a count of one. J is TRBJ2-3 and V is TRBV6-4; tentatively, D is TRBD2 (5 bases). V was shortened by 6 bases and J by 2 bases, with 12 bases between the two germline ends. Looked up from germline, CDR1 is MRHNA and CDR2 is SNTAGT. This CDR3 has 14 amino acids. CDR3 nucleotides: TGTGCCAGCAGCCTCGGACTGAACACAGATACGCAGTATTTT. Translated, it gives CASSLGLNTDTQYF.

V and J are TRBV2 and TRBJ1-5; D ambiguous. V lost 1 base to trimming and J lost 5 bases, with 9 bases between them. Per germline, CDR1 SNHLY and CDR2 FYNNEI. The length of the CDR3 is 14 residues. This CDR3 is CASSEVPIDQPQHF. For the CDR3, the DNA is TGTGCCAGCAGTGAAGTACCTATCGATCAGCCCCAGCATTTT.

This clone was picked up a small number of times. The CDR3 DNA is TGTGCCAGCAGTGGACATGTCAGGGAGGAAGGCTACACCTTC. Its translation is CASSGHVREEGYTF. The V gene is TRBV6-1, the J gene TRBJ1-2; weak D call: TRBD1 (5 bases). The CDR3 has 14 residues. V was clipped by 4 bases and J by 8 bases, with 17 bases between them. CDR1 is MNHNS and CDR2 is SASEGT in the germline V gene.

Here the CDR3 reads CASKPYPSRDYGYTF. DNA of the CDR3: TGTGCCAGCAAACCCTATCCCTCCAGGGATTATGGCTACACCTTC. This chain links TRBV27 with TRBJ1-2, with D tentatively TRBD1 (5 bases). Deletions cut 7 bases from V and 5 bases from J, with 20 bases between. Germline V gene lookup returns CDR1 MNHEY and CDR2 SMNVEV (reference sequence). The CDR3 runs 15 residues.

This rearrangement joins TRBV19 to TRBJ1-5, with 7 nucleotides matching TRBD1. V lost 3 bases, J lost 6 bases, and 8 bases stayed unmatched. The CDR3 length is 15 residues. Germline values: CDR1 LNHDA, CDR2 SQIVND (reference sequence). CDR3 residues: CASSMGQPALQPQHF. Here the CDR3 DNA reads TGTGCCAGTAGTATGGGACAGCCAGCCCTTCAGCCCCAGCATTTT.

The chain joins TRBV4-2 to TRBJ2-3, with 9 nucleotides matching TRBD1. V lost 4 bases, J lost 5 bases, and 10 bases stayed unmatched. Germline CDR1 reads LGHNA; CDR2 reads YNFKEQ. The CDR3 extends over 16 amino acids. This CDR3 is CASSLNRGQGKDTQYF. The CDR3 nucleotides are TGTGCCAGCAGCCTGAACAGGGGACAGGGAAAAGATACGCAGTATTTT.

The CDR3, as DNA: TGTGCCAGCAGTTACGAGTCCCCGGGACAGGGGTATGGCTACACCTTC. This translates into CASSYESPGQGYGYTF. The chain combines TRBV6-5 with TRBJ1-2, with TRBD1 matching over 10 bases. The V segment lost 2 bases and the J segment 5 bases; nucleotides outside the gene matches: 8. The CDR3 extends over 16 amino acids. Germline assignment: CDR1 MNHEY and CDR2 SVGAGI.

The gene calls are TRBV28 and TRBJ2-7; the match to TRBD2 covers 7 bases. With 5 bases clipped from V and 3 bases from J, the junction kept 10 bases outside the gene matches. The CDR3 runs to 15 residues. Germline V gives CDR1 MDHEN, CDR2 SYDVKM. The CDR3 DNA reads TGTGCCAGCAGTCCGACCGGCGGGAGTATCTACGAGCAGTACTTC. It specifies CASSPTGGSIYEQYF.

The rearrangement joins TRBV7-9 to TRBJ2-2, with a tentative D call TRBD2 (5 bases). The CDR3 length is 14 residues. Trimming pared 5 bases from V and 6 bases from J, leaving 13 bases between. Per the germline V gene, CDR1 is SEHNR and CDR2 is FQNEAQ (reference sequence). CDR3 sequence reads: CASSQDSGAGELFF. Written as DNA, the CDR3 is TGTGCCAGCAGCCAGGACTCCGGAGCCGGGGAGCTGTTTTTT.

The V call is TRBV7-6, the J call TRBJ2-5; tentatively, D is TRBD2 (6 bases). Germline values: CDR1 SGHVS, CDR2 FNYEAQ. The CDR3 spans 15 residues. Between the trimmed V and J ends, which lost 0 bases and 4 bases, there was a span of 12 bases. The CDR3 nucleotides read TGTGCCAGCAGCTTAGCGCTAGCGTTGGGAGAGACCCAGTACTTC. Translating gives CASSLALALGETQYF.

The genes are TRBV6-5 and TRBJ2-3, with 7 bases aligning to TRBD2. The CDR3 extends over 15 amino acids. V trimming: 5 bases; J trimming: 4 bases; junction bases outside the gene matches: 9. CDR1 MNHEY and CDR2 SVGAGI come from the germline V gene. The CDR3 sequence: CASSPGLVGADTQYF. The CDR3 coding sequence is TGTGCCAGCAGTCCCGGACTAGTAGGCGCAGATACGCAGTATTTT.

The chain uses TRBV7-9 and TRBJ2-5, with D uncertain. The CDR3 runs to 14 residues. CDR1 and CDR2 from the germline V gene are SEHNR and FQNEAQ (reference sequence). Trimming removed 3 bases at V and 2 bases at J, with 10 bases between. CDR3 DNA: TGTGCCAGCAGCTTCTCCCAGAAGCAAGAGACCCAGTACTTC. It specifies CASSFSQKQETQYF.

This chain connects TRBV10-1 to TRBJ2-1; TRBD2 aligns across 8 bases. This CDR3 is built from 19 residues. Germline V gene sequence: CDR1 WNHNN, CDR2 SYGVQD (reference sequence). The junction had 13 bases not matched to a gene; V was cut back by 2 bases and J by 1 base. The CDR3 coding sequence is TGCGCCAGCAGTGAGGGGGGCTGGGGTAGCGGGGTTTCCTACAATGAGCAGTTCTTC. It yields the protein CASSEGGWGSGVSYNEQFF.

V is TRBV6-1 and J is TRBJ1-4; the D is unclear. The CDR3 covers 11 residues. Germline CDR1 reads MNHNS; CDR2 reads SASEGT. Trimming cost V 5 bases and J 7 bases, with 5 bases left between them. CDR3 nucleotide sequence: TGTGCCAGCAGTCGCGGTGAAAAACTGTTTTTT. This encodes CASSRGEKLFF.

A note on this clone: Other nucleotide sequences in the sample specify the same CDR3. This chain links TRBV7-9 with TRBJ2-5, with a possible D match to TRBD2 (6 bases). The CDR3 totals 14 residues. Trimming took 0 bases from V and 2 from J, leaving 7 bases between them. Germline lookup yields CDR1 SEHNR and CDR2 FQNEAQ (reference sequence). The CDR3 DNA follows: TGTGCCAGCAGCTTAGCGGGAGGTCAAGAGACCCAGTACTTC. Its protein is CASSLAGGQETQYF.

This chain uses TRBV11-1 with TRBJ2-7; 7 bases match TRBD2. Germline CDR1 reads SGHAT; CDR2 reads FQDESV (reference sequence). The CDR3 runs 14 residues. Unmatched junction bases numbered 3, after V lost 2 bases and J lost 2 bases. The CDR3 spells CASSLMAGAYEQYF. The CDR3 DNA reads as TGTGCCAGCAGCTTAATGGCGGGAGCCTACGAGCAGTACTTC.

This rearrangement joins TRBV5-4 to TRBJ2-2; D is unclear. With 1 base removed from V and 1 base from J, the gap between germline ends came to 5 bases. The CDR3 is 14 amino acids. CDR1 and CDR2 (germline): SGHNT, YYREEE (reference sequence). The CDR3 DNA reads as TGTGCCAGCAGCTTGTTCAAGAACACCGGGGAGCTGTTTTTT. Translating gives CASSLFKNTGELFF.

The chain joins TRBV12-1 to TRBJ1-2; TRBD1, the D gene given by the table, was not confirmed from the DNA. TRBV12-1 is noted as a pseudogene. The CDR3 spans 14 residues. The CDR3 DNA sequence: TGTGCCAGCAGCTCCCCCTCAGGGGCCGGTGGCTACACCTTC. Encoded protein: CASSSPSGAGGYTF.

The chain couples TRBV7-3 to TRBJ2-1; D not certain. The CDR3 consists of 11 residues. V shed 2 bases and J shed 9 bases, with 5 bases lying between them. CDR1 and CDR2 from the germline V gene are SGHTA and FQGTGA. Written as DNA, the CDR3 is TGTGCCAGCAGCTTATCGGGTGAGCAGTTCTTC. This sequence encodes CASSLSGEQFF.

This sequence joins TRBV5-4 and TRBJ2-3, with 7 bases that match TRBD2. Germline values: CDR1 SGHNT, CDR2 YYREEE (reference sequence). With 0 bases clipped from V and 4 bases from J, the junction kept 2 bases outside the gene matches. The CDR3 has 14 residues. The CDR3 reads CASSLALAADTQYF. The CDR3 DNA reads as TGTGCCAGCAGCTTGGCCCTAGCGGCAGATACGCAGTATTTT.

The CDR3 coding sequence is TGTGCCAGCAGCCGATTGGGACTAGCGGGGACTAGCACAGATACGCAGTATTTT. Its protein product is CASSRLGLAGTSTDTQYF. This rearrangement joins TRBV7-9 to TRBJ2-3; 13 bases align to TRBD2. Germline lookup yields CDR1 SEHNR and CDR2 FQNEAQ (reference sequence). Trimming at V came to 5 bases and at J to 0 bases, leaving 8 bases not matched to a gene. This CDR3 spans 18 amino acids.

The rearrangement joins TRBV28 to TRBJ2-5; possible D gene TRBD2, 6 bases. The CDR3 totals 15 residues. Per germline, CDR1 MDHEN and CDR2 SYDVKM. V dropped 7 bases and J dropped 7 bases, with 22 bases sitting between them. The DNA of the CDR3 is TGTGCCAGCAAGGAGGCCGGGACTCGGGATGGGACCCAGTACTTC. Translating gives CASKEAGTRDGTQYF.

This chain uses TRBV7-9 with TRBJ1-2, with D possibly being TRBD1 (6 bases). This CDR3 is built from 14 residues. In germline, CDR1 is SEHNR, CDR2 FQNEAQ (reference sequence). Trimming took off 6 bases at V and 5 bases at J, with 16 bases between the two ends. CDR3 residues: CASSVRDTTYGYTF. The CDR3 DNA reads as TGTGCCAGCAGTGTACGGGACACTACTTATGGCTACACCTTC.